Below, one T cell receptor beta chain is given with its context. CDR3 size: 12 residues. From germline, CDR1 is MDHEN and CDR2 SYDVKM. V shed 5 bases and J shed 5 bases, with 10 bases lying between them. The data belong to a study of shared clonotypes between healthy human individuals. For the study at large: The donor pool was made up of a couple of women and three men aged 18 to 49. CD4 naive and memory got three plates each, CD8 naive two, CD8 memory one.

Sequencing used immunoSEQ multiplex PCR; TCRdb keeps in-frame clones, though not all of them. This repertoire shows about a million clones, roughly 80% found once; its top ten account for 0.89%. Naive CD4+ cells were CD45RA-selected; the remaining cells were memory. The chain is built from TRBV28 and TRBJ2-7; no firm D call. This clonotype was obtained from a man younger than 35 in good health. Some clones in this sample may be carry-over from other donors' samples. Sequenced sample: memory CD4+ T cells from PBMCs. This sample's subset: CD45RA-negative fraction. The CDR3 region is CASSVGIHEQYF. The CDR3 DNA reads as TGTGCCAGCAGTGTAGGGATACACGAGCAGTACTTC.